Listed below are T cell receptor beta chains from one sample, sequenced in a study of blood T cell repertoires in COVID-19. Sequencing was performed with immunoSEQ multiplex PCR; in TCRdb, only in-frame clones are kept and a portion is missing. The sample contains 45,000 to 65,000 clones, roughly nine tenths of which appear only once. What was sequenced was peripheral blood. Every receptor here comes from an elderly man in a cohort sampled during active COVID-19. CDR3s include the opening cysteine and the closing phenylalanine or tryptophan. The order of the fields is D gene, clone size, V gene, J gene, CDR3 protein, CDR3 DNA. A D gene is named only where the DNA matches it firmly. Rows give clone size only sometimes, using once, few, many, or a class for an expanded clone.

TRBD1	-	TRBV7-2	TRBJ1-4	CASSLQGATNEKLFF	TGTGCCAGCAGCCTACAGGGGGCAACTAATGAAAAACTGTTTTTT
TRBD1	-	TRBV19	TRBJ2-4	CASAGTENIQYF	TGTGCCAGCGCCGGGACAGAAAACATTCAGTACTTC
TRBD1	-	TRBV19	TRBJ1-1	CASRDRGRSEAFF	TGTGCCAGTAGGGACAGGGGGAGGTCTGAAGCTTTCTTT
-	-	TRBV5-6	TRBJ1-2	CASSLKRGSYGYTF	TGTGCCAGCAGCTTGAAGCGGGGCAGCTATGGCTACACCTTC
-	-	TRBV30	TRBJ2-1	CAWRRLASNNEQFF	TGTGCCTGGAGGAGGCTAGCGTCTAACAATGAGCAGTTCTTC
-	-	TRBV28	TRBJ1-2	CASSLFQLNYGYTF	TGTGCCAGCAGTTTATTTCAACTAAACTATGGCTACACCTTC
-	-	TRBV7-2	TRBJ1-1	CASSLRDLDTEAFF	TGTGCCAGCAGCTTGAGGGACTTGGACACTGAAGCTTTCTTT
-	-	TRBV19	TRBJ1-4	CASSKGAEKLFF	TGTGCCAGTAGTAAGGGAGCTGAAAAACTGTTTTTT
-	-	TRBV7-8	TRBJ2-7	CASSPPGSYEQYF	TGTGCCAGCAGCCCCCCGGGCTCCTACGAGCAGTACTTC
TRBD1	-	TRBV5-1	TRBJ2-5	CASSNGTGNPQETQYF	TGCGCCAGCAGCAATGGGACAGGGAACCCCCAAGAGACCCAGTACTTC
-	-	TRBV15	TRBJ1-1	CATSVGGADTEAFF	TGTGCCACCAGCGTCGGAGGGGCTGACACTGAAGCTTTCTTT
-	-	TRBV7-8	TRBJ2-1	CASSSRGALGIEQFF	TGTGCCAGCAGCTCCCGGGGGGCCCTTGGGATAGAGCAGTTCTTC
TRBD1	-	TRBV11-2	TRBJ2-3	CASSFYSTGSDTQYF	TGTGCCAGCAGCTTTTATTCGACAGGGTCGGATACGCAGTATTTT
-	-	TRBV5-4	TRBJ2-7	CASSLDPSYLYEQYF	TGTGCCAGCAGCTTGGATCCTAGCTATCTCTACGAGCAGTACTTC
-	-	TRBV29-1	TRBJ1-5	CSVETGTNQPQHF	TGCAGCGTTGAAACAGGGACCAATCAGCCCCAGCATTTT
-	-	TRBV7-9	TRBJ2-7	CASSLGTVSYEQYF	TGTGCCAGCAGCTTAGGCACTGTCTCCTACGAGCAGTACTTC
TRBD2	-	TRBV9	TRBJ2-5	CASSVAASGSQETQYF	TGTGCCAGCAGCGTAGCGGCTAGCGGGAGCCAAGAGACCCAGTACTTC
-	-	TRBV6-5	TRBJ1-2	CASSHGTPYGYTF	TGTGCCAGCAGTCACGGGACTCCGTATGGCTACACCTTC
-	-	TRBV4-1	TRBJ1-2	CASSQDRQNGYTF	TGCGCCAGCAGCCAAGATCGACAAAATGGCTACACCTTC
-	few	TRBV10-3	TRBJ2-5	CAISDSRSQETQYF	TGTGCCATCAGCGACAGCCGATCCCAAGAGACCCAGTACTTC
TRBD2	-	TRBV6-5	TRBJ2-7	CASGTSPYEQYF	TGTGCCAGCGGGACTAGTCCCTACGAGCAGTACTTC
-	once	TRBV5-4	TRBJ1-3	CASSSPPGNTIYF	TGTGCCAGCAGCTCCCCTCCTGGAAACACCATATATTTT
TRBD1	once	TRBV12-3/TRBV12-4	TRBJ1-5	CASSRDRRQPQHF	TGTGCCAGCAGTCGGGACAGGAGACAGCCCCAGCATTTT
-	few	TRBV6-2/TRBV6-3	TRBJ1-3	CASSLRSRNTIYF	TGTGCCAGCAGCCTACGGTCTAGAAACACCATATATTTT
-	-	TRBV5-4	TRBJ2-1	CASSLDNDNEQFF	TGTGCCAGCAGCTTGGACAACGACAATGAGCAGTTCTTC
-	-	TRBV5-8	TRBJ1-1	CASSLAPSTEAFF	TGTGCCAGCAGCTTGGCCCCGTCCACTGAAGCTTTCTTT
-	once	TRBV4-2	TRBJ1-1	CASSQDSAGEAFF	TGTGCCAGCAGCCAAGATAGCGCGGGTGAAGCTTTCTTT
TRBD2	-	TRBV30	TRBJ2-5	CAWSKGGGAAETQYF	TGTGCCTGGAGTAAAGGCGGGGGGGCCGCAGAGACCCAGTACTTC
TRBD1	-	TRBV5-4	TRBJ1-2	CASRNRDRGANYGYTF	TGTGCCAGCAGAAACCGGGACAGGGGAGCTAACTATGGCTACACCTTC
TRBD1	-	TRBV19	TRBJ1-1	CASSLGQRNTEAFF	TGTGCCAGTAGCCTGGGACAGCGAAACACTGAAGCTTTCTTT
-	-	TRBV12-3/TRBV12-4	TRBJ2-1	CASSLGREQFF	TGTGCCAGCAGTTTAGGTCGTGAGCAGTTCTTC
-	-	TRBV5-1	TRBJ1-1	CASSYETGNTEAFF	TGCGCCAGCAGCTATGAGACAGGGAACACTGAAGCTTTCTTT
-	-	TRBV6-5	TRBJ2-7	CASSYTGQGRYEQYF	TGTGCCAGCAGTTACACAGGGCAGGGGCGGTACGAGCAGTACTTC
-	-	TRBV7-2	TRBJ2-5	CASSPRPGETQYF	TGTGCCAGCAGCCCTCGACCGGGGGAGACCCAGTACTTC
-	-	TRBV4-3	TRBJ1-5	CASSQDTGRNQPQHF	TGCGCCAGCAGCCAAGACACGGGAAGGAATCAGCCCCAGCATTTT
-	-	TRBV12-3/TRBV12-4	TRBJ2-2	CASSFEGVSELFF	TGTGCCAGCAGTTTCGAGGGGGTTTCGGAGCTGTTTTTT
TRBD1	-	TRBV6-5	TRBJ1-2	CASSFRDRGDYGYTF	TGTGCCAGCAGTTTCCGGGACAGGGGGGACTATGGCTACACCTTC
TRBD1	few	TRBV2	TRBJ1-1	CASVIQGPVTEAFF	TGTGCCAGTGTGATACAGGGGCCGGTCACTGAAGCTTTCTTT
-	-	TRBV4-1	TRBJ1-4	CASSQVLRGSNEKLFF	TGCGCCAGCAGCCAAGTACTGCGGGGGTCTAATGAAAAACTGTTTTTT
-	-	TRBV5-1	TRBJ1-4	CASSLETGINEKLFF	TGCGCCAGCAGCTTGGAGACAGGAATCAATGAAAAACTGTTTTTT
TRBD1	-	TRBV25-1	TRBJ1-4	CASSNGQGRGEKLFF	TGTGCCAGCAGTAATGGACAGGGACGGGGTGAAAAACTGTTTTTT
TRBD2	-	TRBV4-2	TRBJ2-1	CASSQVLAGGQDNEQFF	TGTGCCAGCAGCCAAGTCCTAGCGGGGGGGCAAGACAATGAGCAGTTCTTC
-	-	TRBV3-1/TRBV3-2	TRBJ2-5	CASSQGLLARETQYF	TGTGCCAGCAGCCAAGGTCTGCTAGCGAGGGAGACCCAGTACTTC
-	-	TRBV24-1	TRBJ2-1	CATSDFGNEQFF	TGTGCCACCAGTGATTTCGGGAATGAGCAGTTCTTC
-	-	TRBV18	TRBJ1-1	CASSPGQLNTEAFF	TGTGCCAGCTCACCTGGACAACTGAACACTGAAGCTTTCTTT
-	-	TRBV30	TRBJ1-1	CAWSPQGSGEAFF	TGTGCCTGGAGCCCCCAGGGGTCGGGTGAAGCTTTCTTT
-	-	TRBV5-8	TRBJ1-6	CASSQNRSPLHF	TGTGCCAGCAGCCAGAACCGTTCACCCCTCCACTTT
-	-	TRBV12-3/TRBV12-4	TRBJ1-1	CASSLRVNTEAFF	TGTGCCAGCAGTTTACGAGTAAACACTGAAGCTTTCTTT
-	-	TRBV5-1	TRBJ2-4	CASSLGAIGNIQYF	TGCGCCAGCAGCTTGGGAGCGATAGGAAACATTCAGTACTTC
TRBD1	-	TRBV6-5	TRBJ1-3	CASSYFTGGGNTIYF	TGTGCCAGCAGTTACTTCACAGGGGGAGGAAACACCATATATTTT
-	-	TRBV9	TRBJ2-3	CASSVALYTDTQYF	TGTGCCAGCAGCGTAGCACTCTACACAGATACGCAGTATTTT
-	-	TRBV15	TRBJ1-1	CATSRGPGSNTEAFF	TGTGCCACCAGCAGAGGGCCAGGGTCGAACACTGAAGCTTTCTTT
TRBD2	-	TRBV9	TRBJ2-2	CASGTSGRGLVAGELFF	TGTGCCAGCGGGACTAGCGGGAGGGGATTAGTCGCCGGGGAGCTGTTTTTT
-	once	TRBV19	TRBJ2-1	CASSTRGPYNEQFF	TGTGCCAGTAGTACGCGGGGGCCCTACAATGAGCAGTTCTTC
TRBD1	-	TRBV5-8	TRBJ1-2	CASSLGQGNYGYTF	TGTGCCAGCAGCCTAGGACAGGGGAACTATGGCTACACCTTC